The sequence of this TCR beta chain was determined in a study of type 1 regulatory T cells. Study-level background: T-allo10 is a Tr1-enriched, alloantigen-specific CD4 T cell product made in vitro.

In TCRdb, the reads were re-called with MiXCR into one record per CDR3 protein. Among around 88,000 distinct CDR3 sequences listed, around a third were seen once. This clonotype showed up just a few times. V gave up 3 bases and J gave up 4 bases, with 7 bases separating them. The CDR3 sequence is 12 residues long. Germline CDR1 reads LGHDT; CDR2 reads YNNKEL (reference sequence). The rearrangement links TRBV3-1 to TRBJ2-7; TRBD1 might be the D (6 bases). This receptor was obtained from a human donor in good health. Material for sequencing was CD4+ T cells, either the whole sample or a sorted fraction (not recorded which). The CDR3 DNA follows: TGTGCCAGCAGCCACACAGGGTACGAGCAGTACTTC. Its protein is CASSHTGYEQYF.